This entry lists 5 T cell receptor beta chains sequenced from one sample in a study of follicular helper T cells after annual influenza vaccination. The time point denotes: 2015-2016 season, pre-vaccination. Method: immunoSEQ multiplex PCR; TCRdb's copy keeps in-frame clones and lacks some. This table holds some 6,000 clones, 75% to 85% found once. The starting material was CXCR5- memory CD4+ T cells sorted from blood, obtained on the day of influenza vaccination. These receptors all come from an adult who received the influenza vaccine.

V usage is TRBV11-3 and J usage is TRBJ2-5, with D possibly being TRBD2 (5 bases). The germline V and J ends were trimmed by 5 bases and 4 bases, with 11 bases remaining between them. There are 13 residues in the CDR3. The germline V gene has CDR1 SGHNT and CDR2 YENEEA. The CDR3 loop reads CASSTDWGETQYF. CDR3 sequence (DNA): TGTGCCAGCAGCACGGACTGGGGAGAGACCCAGTACTTC. Full variable domain (rest looked up from reference TRBV11-3 and TRBJ2-5): EAGVVQSPRYKIIEKKQPVAFWCNPISGHNTLYWYLQNLGQGPELLIRYENEEAVDDSQLPKDRFSAERLKGVDSTLKIQPAELGDSAVYLCASSTDWGETQYFGPGTRLLVL.

V is TRBV19 and J is TRBJ2-7; 11 positions match TRBD1. With 5 bases clipped from V and 6 bases from J, the junction kept 3 bases outside the gene matches. CDR1 is LNHDA, CDR2 SQIVND, per germline (reference sequence). The CDR3 length is 13 residues. In DNA, the CDR3 is TGTGCCAGTAGTTCGGGACAGGGGGTCGAGCAGTACTTC. It codes for CASSSGQGVEQYF.

This chain uses TRBV4-3 with TRBJ2-5, with TRBD2 matching over 7 bases. The CDR3 is 16 amino acids. Germline V gene sequence: CDR1 LGHNA, CDR2 YSLEER. Trimming at V came to 0 bases and at J to 1 base, leaving 5 bases not matched to a gene. CDR3 region: CASSQDLWGGQETQYF. CDR3 sequence (DNA): TGCGCCAGCAGCCAAGATCTGTGGGGGGGCCAAGAGACCCAGTACTTC.

The chain joins TRBV9 to TRBJ1-3, with TRBD1 identical over 10 bases. CDR1 SGDLS and CDR2 YYNGEE come from the germline V gene. V dropped 0 bases and J dropped 8; count of bases not matched to a gene: 5. The CDR3 covers 15 residues. The CDR3 coding sequence is TGTGCCAGCAGCGTAGATCCGGGACAGGGGTACACCATATATTTT. Its protein is CASSVDPGQGYTIYF.

This clone was counted only a few times. The chain carries TRBV19 and TRBJ2-7; D is possibly TRBD1 (6 bases). Germline V gives CDR1 LNHDA, CDR2 SQIVND (reference sequence). The CDR3 has 13 residues. V was cut by 9 bases and J by 2 bases, with 14 bases left in between. CDR3 bases: TGTGCCAGCTCCTTGGACAGAACCTACGAGCAGTACTTC. It is translated as CASSLDRTYEQYF.